This TCR beta chain derives from a study of T cells in localized non-small cell lung cancer. The data were produced by immunoSEQ multiplex PCR, yet TCRdb's version contains in-frame clones alone and is incomplete. Here the sample spans 5,200 or so clones, about 35% being singletons. The CDR3 has 14 residues. Trimming removed 7 bases from V and 1 base from J, with 13 bases in between. Germline V gene lookup returns CDR1 MNHGY and CDR2 SAAAGT. The receptor was derived from a female donor of 60 years or more with stage I lung adenocarcinoma. The sequenced sample was lung tumor tissue, obtained before any cancer treatment. The chain links TRBV6-8 to TRBJ1-1; D possibly corresponds to TRBD1 (5 bases). CDR3 coding DNA: TGTGCCAGCATTTTGAGGGGAGGGAACACTGAAGCTTTCTTT. The encoded protein is CASILRGGNTEAFF.